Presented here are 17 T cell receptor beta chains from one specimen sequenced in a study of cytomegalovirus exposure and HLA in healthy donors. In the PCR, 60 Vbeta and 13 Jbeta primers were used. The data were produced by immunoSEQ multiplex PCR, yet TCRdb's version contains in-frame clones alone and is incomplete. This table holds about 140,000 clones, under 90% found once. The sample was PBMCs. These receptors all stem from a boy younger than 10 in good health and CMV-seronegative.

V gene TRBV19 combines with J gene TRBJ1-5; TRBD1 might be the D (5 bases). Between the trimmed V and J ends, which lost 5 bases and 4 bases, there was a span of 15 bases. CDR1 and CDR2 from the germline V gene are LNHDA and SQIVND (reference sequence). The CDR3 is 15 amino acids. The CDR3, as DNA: TGTGCCAGTAGTGGCGGGACGGGGGGAAATCAGCCCCAGCATTTT. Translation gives CASSGGTGGNQPQHF.

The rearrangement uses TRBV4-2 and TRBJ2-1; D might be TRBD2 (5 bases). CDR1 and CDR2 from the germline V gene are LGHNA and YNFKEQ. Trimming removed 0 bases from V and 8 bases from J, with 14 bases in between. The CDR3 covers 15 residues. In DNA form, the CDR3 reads TGTGCCAGCAGCCAAGATAATCTAGCTACAGATGAGCAGTTCTTC. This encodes CASSQDNLATDEQFF.

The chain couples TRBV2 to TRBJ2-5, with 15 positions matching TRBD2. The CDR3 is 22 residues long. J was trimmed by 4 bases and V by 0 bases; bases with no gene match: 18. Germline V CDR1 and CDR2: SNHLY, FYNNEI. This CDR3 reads CASSEAPLGLAGGSIRRETQYF. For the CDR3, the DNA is TGTGCCAGCAGTGAAGCTCCGTTGGGACTAGCGGGAGGCAGCATACGGCGAGAGACCCAGTACTTC.

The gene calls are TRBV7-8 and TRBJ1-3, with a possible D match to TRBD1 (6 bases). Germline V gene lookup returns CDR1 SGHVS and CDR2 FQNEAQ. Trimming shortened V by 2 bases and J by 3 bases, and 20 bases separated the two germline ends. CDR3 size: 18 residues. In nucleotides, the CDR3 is TGTGCCAGCAGCTTAATCCCCACCCTTAACAGGGTTGGAAACACCATATATTTT. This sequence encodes CASSLIPTLNRVGNTIYF.

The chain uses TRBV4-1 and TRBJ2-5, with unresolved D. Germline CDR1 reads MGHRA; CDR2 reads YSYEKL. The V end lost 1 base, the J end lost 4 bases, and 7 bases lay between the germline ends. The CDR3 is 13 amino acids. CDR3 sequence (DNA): TGCGCCAGCAGCCAAGGTCGGTTAGAGACCCAGTACTTC. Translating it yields CASSQGRLETQYF.

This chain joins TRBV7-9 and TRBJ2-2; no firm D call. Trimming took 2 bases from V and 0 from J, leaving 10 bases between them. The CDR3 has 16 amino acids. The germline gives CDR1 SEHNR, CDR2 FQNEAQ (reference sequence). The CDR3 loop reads CASSLRSTSNTGELFF. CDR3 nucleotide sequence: TGTGCCAGCAGCTTACGAAGCACCTCGAACACCGGGGAGCTGTTTTTT.

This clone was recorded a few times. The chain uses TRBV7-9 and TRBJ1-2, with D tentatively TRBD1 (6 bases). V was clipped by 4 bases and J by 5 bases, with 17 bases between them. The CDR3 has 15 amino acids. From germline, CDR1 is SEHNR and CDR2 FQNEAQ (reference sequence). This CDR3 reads CASSSGGGPGYGYTF. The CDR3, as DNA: TGTGCCAGCAGCTCCGGCGGGGGGCCGGGATATGGCTACACCTTC.

The CDR3 here is CASSIPTAAGDTQYF. CDR3 DNA sequence: TGCGCCAGCAGCATACCAACGGCAGCAGGGGATACGCAGTATTTT. The chain has TRBV5-1 and TRBJ2-3; a possible D gene is TRBD1 (5 bases). The CDR3 is made up of 15 amino acids. CDR1 is SGHRS, CDR2 YFSETQ, per germline. V shed 4 bases and J shed 6 bases, with 18 bases lying between them.

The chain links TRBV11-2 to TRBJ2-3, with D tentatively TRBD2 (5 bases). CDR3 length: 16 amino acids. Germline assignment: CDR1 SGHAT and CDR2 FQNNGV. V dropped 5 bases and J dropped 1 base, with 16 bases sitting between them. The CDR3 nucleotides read TGTGCCAGCAGCCAAGGACGGGGTGGCGGCACAGATACGCAGTATTTT. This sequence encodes CASSQGRGGGTDTQYF.

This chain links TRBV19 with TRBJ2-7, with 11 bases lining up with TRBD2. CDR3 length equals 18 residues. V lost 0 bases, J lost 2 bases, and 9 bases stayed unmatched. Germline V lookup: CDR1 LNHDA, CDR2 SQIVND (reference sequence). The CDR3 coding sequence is TGTGCCAGTAGTATAGATCTTGTGACTAGCGGGATTACCTACGAGCAGTACTTC. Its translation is CASSIDLVTSGITYEQYF.

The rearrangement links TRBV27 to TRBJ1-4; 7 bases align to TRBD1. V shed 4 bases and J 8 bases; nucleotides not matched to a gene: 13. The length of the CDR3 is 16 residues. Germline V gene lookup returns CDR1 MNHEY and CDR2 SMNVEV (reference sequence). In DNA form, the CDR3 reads TGTGCCAGCAGTTCACGACCAGGGGGATTAGGGGAAAAACTGTTTTTT. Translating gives CASSSRPGGLGEKLFF.

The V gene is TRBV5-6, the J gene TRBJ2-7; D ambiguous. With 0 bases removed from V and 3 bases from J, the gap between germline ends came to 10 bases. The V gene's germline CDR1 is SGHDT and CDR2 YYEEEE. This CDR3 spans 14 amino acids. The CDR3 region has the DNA TGTGCCAGCAGCTTGGGTTCTCGTGTCTACGAGCAGTACTTC. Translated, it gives CASSLGSRVYEQYF.

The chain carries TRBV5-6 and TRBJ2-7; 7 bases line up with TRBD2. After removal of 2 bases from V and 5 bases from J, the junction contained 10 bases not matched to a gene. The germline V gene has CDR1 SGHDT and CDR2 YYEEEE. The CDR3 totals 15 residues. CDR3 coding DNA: TGTGCCAGCAGCTTAAGAGCGGGGAACTTCGACGAGCAGTACTTC. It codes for CASSLRAGNFDEQYF.

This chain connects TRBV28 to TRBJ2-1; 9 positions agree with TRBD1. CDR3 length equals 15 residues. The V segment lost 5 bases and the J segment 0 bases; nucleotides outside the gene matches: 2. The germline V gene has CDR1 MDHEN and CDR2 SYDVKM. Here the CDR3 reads CASSLTGGSYNEQFF. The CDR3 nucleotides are TGTGCCAGCAGTCTGACAGGGGGCTCCTACAATGAGCAGTTCTTC.

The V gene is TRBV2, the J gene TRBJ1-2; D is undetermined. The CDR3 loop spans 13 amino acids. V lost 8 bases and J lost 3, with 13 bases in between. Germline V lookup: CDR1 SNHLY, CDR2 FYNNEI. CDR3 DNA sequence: TGTGCCAGCGCTCGGGTAATAGACTATGGCTACACCTTC. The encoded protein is CASARVIDYGYTF.

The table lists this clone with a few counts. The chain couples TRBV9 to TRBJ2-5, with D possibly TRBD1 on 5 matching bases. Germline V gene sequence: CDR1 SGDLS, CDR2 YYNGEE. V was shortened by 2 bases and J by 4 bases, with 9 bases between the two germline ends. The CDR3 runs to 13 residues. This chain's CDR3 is CASSVQGRETQYF. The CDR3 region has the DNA TGTGCCAGCAGCGTCCAGGGAAGAGAGACCCAGTACTTC.

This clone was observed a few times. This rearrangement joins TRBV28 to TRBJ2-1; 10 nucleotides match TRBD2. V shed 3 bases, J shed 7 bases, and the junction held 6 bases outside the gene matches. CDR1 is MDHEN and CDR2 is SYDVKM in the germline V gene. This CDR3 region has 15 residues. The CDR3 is CASSFTSGNLNEQFF. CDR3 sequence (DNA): TGTGCCAGCAGTTTCACTAGCGGGAATCTGAATGAGCAGTTCTTC. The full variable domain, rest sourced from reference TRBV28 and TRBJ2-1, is DVKVTQSSRYLVKRTGEKVFLECVQDMDHENMFWYRQDPGLGLRLIYFSYDVKMKEKGDIPEGYSVSREKKERFSLILESASTNQTSMYLCASSFTSGNLNEQFFGPGTRLTVL.